Listed here is a single T cell receptor (beta chain). Original data processing: Estimation of nucleated cell counts relied on the amplification of reference gene primers. Repertoires were generated with immunoSEQ multiplex PCR, while TCRdb's copy carries only in-frame clones and drops some. Clonal size and the V and J genes are those of that table, whereas D and trimming came from the DNA. The sample yields 90,000 or so clones, 80% to 90% seen once. These data are taken from a study of blood T cell repertoires in COVID-19. Study-wide context: The United States, Italy and Spain provided the acute and convalescent COVID-19 samples.

The ends were cut back, 5 bases at V and 2 bases at J, with 13 bases in the middle. Germline CDR1 SGHAT, CDR2 FQNNGV. The length of the CDR3 is 15 residues. Input material: peripheral blood. This chain uses TRBV11-2 with TRBJ2-1; D remains unclear. The clonotype was recovered from a human donor in a cohort sampled during active COVID-19. CDR3 sequence reads: CASSPLNSAYNEQFF. The CDR3, as DNA: TGTGCCAGCAGCCCCCTGAATTCGGCCTACAATGAGCAGTTCTTC.